Below are 3 T cell receptor beta chains sequenced from a single sample in a study of cytotoxic CD8 clonotypes in ibrutinib-treated CLL. Sequencing used immunoSEQ multiplex PCR; TCRdb keeps in-frame clones, though not all of them. The sample holds more than 200,000 clones, 60% to 80% seen once. This specimen was PBMCs, taken after 12 months of ibrutinib treatment. The receptors shown here come from a human donor with chronic lymphocytic leukemia.

This clone was counted only a few times. J is TRBJ2-7 and V is TRBV28, with 7 bases that match TRBD2. CDR3 length: 14 residues. V was clipped by 5 bases and J by 3 bases; unmatched bases: 7. Germline CDR1 MDHEN, CDR2 SYDVKM. This CDR3 reads CASSIGGSLYEQYF. The CDR3 bases are TGTGCCAGCAGTATTGGCGGGAGCCTCTACGAGCAGTACTTC.

This sequence joins TRBV30 and TRBJ1-3, with no clear D. V lost 0 bases to trimming and J lost 4 bases, with 16 bases between them. Germline lookup yields CDR1 GTSNPN and CDR2 SVGIG (reference sequence). The CDR3 is made up of 16 amino acids. The CDR3 region has the DNA TGTGCCTGGAGTGTGCCGCCGGACCGCAAGGGAAACACCATATATTTT. Translation gives CAWSVPPDRKGNTIYF.

The J gene is TRBJ2-7, the V gene TRBV29-1; unclear D gene. The CDR3 consists of 15 residues. From germline, CDR1 is SQVTM and CDR2 ANQGSEA. V dropped 2 bases and J dropped 5 bases, with 19 bases sitting between them. In DNA form, the CDR3 reads TGCAGCGTTGAACTCGAAGGGCTAGGCGTGGACGAGCAGTACTTC. This encodes CSVELEGLGVDEQYF.